The clone carrying this T cell receptor (beta chain) turned up a few times. Antigen: not known. Deletions cut 5 bases from V and 8 bases from J, with 22 bases between. The CDR3 runs to 16 residues. Unique molecular identifiers tagged individual cDNA molecules. From the 5' RACE reads, TCRdb called clonotypes with MiXCR, one entry per CDR3 protein. The table lists about 80,000 distinct CDR3 sequences, 9.5% to 15% of them singletons. This record belongs to a study of early T cells in non-severe SARS-CoV-2 infection. Study information: Chains were unpaired, as sequencing was done on bulk RNA from unsorted whole blood. General study results and limits: Private and CD4 specificities were missed by VDJdb matching, skewed to anti-spike CD8.

The receptor comes from an adult who was a healthcare worker with PCR-confirmed SARS-CoV-2 infection or an uninfected control (not recorded which). The donor label of this sample is uncertain. The material sequenced was whole blood, taken at baseline. The chain couples TRBV23-1 to TRBJ2-1; perhaps TRBD2 as D (6 bases). TRBV23-1 belongs to the ORF category, with a function that is uncertain. The CDR3 reads CASSWGNGSYVDEQFF. The CDR3, as DNA: TGCGCCAGCAGTTGGGGCAACGGGAGTTATGTCGATGAGCAGTTCTTC.